The 15 T cell receptor beta chains presented below share a single source sample, sequenced in a study of cytomegalovirus exposure and HLA in healthy donors (dated by TCRdb to the late 2010s). Libraries came from the immunoSEQ multiplex PCR assay. The multiplex PCR relied on a mix of 60 forward primers for TCR Vbeta segments and 13 reverse primers for TCR Jbeta segments. TCRdb took over this immuneACCESS table, retaining in-frame rearrangements with V and J assigned. Such tables are incomplete; in checked studies, under half of the missing clones stem from an unresolved V gene, and the remainder is unexplained. For this sample there are 90,000 to 140,000 clones; approximately 86% appear just once. 5% to 6.5% of the sample belongs to the ten largest clones. Input material: PBMCs. Source of these receptors: a man in his late teens or twenties in good health and CMV-seronegative.

This chain connects TRBV5-6 to TRBJ2-4, with 7 bases aligning to TRBD2. Germline-derived CDR1 and CDR2 are SGHDT and YYEEEE. The length of the CDR3 is 17 residues. Trimming at V came to 1 base and at J to 6 bases, leaving 13 bases not matched to a gene. As DNA, the CDR3 is TGTGCCAGCAGCTTGTTTCTAGCGGATGCAACTGTAAACATTCAGTACTTC. Its protein product is CASSLFLADATVNIQYF.

V usage is TRBV9 and J usage is TRBJ1-1; perhaps TRBD1 as D (6 bases). This CDR3 is built from 15 residues. From germline, CDR1 is SGDLS and CDR2 YYNGEE. Trimming pared 3 bases from V and 1 base from J, leaving 13 bases between. The DNA of the CDR3 is TGTGCCAGCAGCGCTGAAGGGACACCGAACACTGAAGCTTTCTTT. As protein: CASSAEGTPNTEAFF.

This chain uses TRBV7-8 with TRBJ2-7; 9 bases map to TRBD1. The CDR3 length is 16 residues. Germline-derived CDR1 and CDR2 are SGHVS and FQNEAQ. After removal of 0 bases from V and 2 bases from J, the junction contained 5 bases not matched to a gene. CDR3 amino acids: CASSLAGTGYTYEQYF. CDR3 sequence (DNA): TGTGCCAGCAGCTTAGCCGGGACAGGGTATACCTACGAGCAGTACTTC. The entire variable domain, with the rest obtained from reference TRBV7-8 and TRBJ2-7, is as follows: GAGVSQSPRYKVAKRGQDVALRCDPISGHVSLFWYQQALGQGPEFLTYFQNEAQLDKSGLPSDRFFAERPEGSVSTLKIQRTQQEDSAVYLCASSLAGTGYTYEQYFGPGTRLTVT.

The chain carries TRBV7-6 and TRBJ1-1, with 7 positions matching TRBD1. The junction had 4 bases not matched to a gene; V was cut back by 5 bases and J by 4 bases. The CDR3 length is 13 residues. Germline lookup yields CDR1 SGHVS and CDR2 FNYEAQ. The CDR3 reads CASSPGQITEAFF. The CDR3, as DNA: TGTGCCAGCAGCCCGGGACAGATCACTGAAGCTTTCTTT. The full variable domain, in which reference TRBV7-6 and TRBJ1-1 provide the parts outside the CDR3, is GAGVSQSPRYKVTKRGQDVALRCDPISGHVSLYWYRQALGQGPEFLTYFNYEAQQDKSGLPNDRFSAERPEGSISTLTIQRTEQRDSAMYRCASSPGQITEAFFGQGTRLTVV.

For the CDR3, the DNA is TGTGCCAGCAGCCTATCCTGGTTCAGGGGGGGCAATCAGCCCCAGCATTTT. It is translated as CASSLSWFRGGNQPQHF. The genes are TRBV28 and TRBJ1-5; 7 positions agree with TRBD1. The CDR3 totals 17 residues. J was trimmed by 2 bases and V by 6 bases; bases with no gene match: 13. Germline-derived CDR1 and CDR2 are MDHEN and SYDVKM. The full variable domain, its missing parts supplied by reference TRBV28 and TRBJ1-5, is DVKVTQSSRYLVKRTGEKVFLECVQDMDHENMFWYRQDPGLGLRLIYFSYDVKMKEKGDIPEGYSVSREKKERFSLILESASTNQTSMYLCASSLSWFRGGNQPQHFGDGTRLSIL.

This chain connects TRBV11-3 to TRBJ1-1; TRBD1 is a possible D gene (6 bases). This CDR3 is 16 amino acids long. Germline-derived CDR1 and CDR2 are SGHNT and YENEEA. V was cut by 5 bases and J by 0 bases, with 16 bases left in between. The CDR3 DNA is TGTGCCAGCAGCCAAACAATTGGACAGATGAACACTGAAGCTTTCTTT. Translation: CASSQTIGQMNTEAFF.

CDR3 region: CASSITQANNQPQHF. CDR3 DNA sequence: TGTGCCAGTAGTATCACCCAGGCCAACAATCAGCCCCAGCATTTT. The genes are TRBV19 and TRBJ1-5; D is unclear. Germline lookup yields CDR1 LNHDA and CDR2 SQIVND (reference sequence). The germline V and J ends were trimmed by 3 bases and 3 bases, with 12 bases remaining between them. The CDR3 totals 15 residues.

The chain links TRBV29-1 to TRBJ1-1; D is ambiguous. The germline V and J ends were trimmed by 4 bases and 9 bases, with 9 bases remaining between them. This CDR3 region has 10 residues. Germline V gives CDR1 SQVTM, CDR2 ANQGSEA. The CDR3 nucleotides are TGCAGCGTTGTCGACAACAAAGCTTTCTTT. Translated, it gives CSVVDNKAFF.

The chain uses TRBV19 and TRBJ2-1; maybe TRBD2 (6 bases). Trimming took 5 bases from V and 7 from J, leaving 18 bases between them. Looked up from germline, CDR1 is LNHDA and CDR2 is SQIVND (reference sequence). The CDR3 sequence is 15 residues long. In nucleotides, the CDR3 is TGTGCCAGTAGTCCCATGATCGGGAGTCCGAATGAGCAGTTCTTC. The encoded protein is CASSPMIGSPNEQFF.

This chain uses TRBV6-1 with TRBJ1-5; the match to TRBD1 covers 9 bases. Looked up from germline, CDR1 is MNHNS and CDR2 is SASEGT. The CDR3 consists of 14 residues. J lost 9 bases, V lost 7 bases, and 10 bases had no gene match. The CDR3 region is CASILLQGARPQHF. In nucleotides, the CDR3 is TGTGCCAGCATCCTGCTACAGGGGGCGCGGCCCCAGCATTTT.

This rearrangement joins TRBV5-4 to TRBJ2-5, with a tentative D call TRBD2 (6 bases). The DNA end lines up better with TRBJ2-7; the J call may be wrong. Germline loops: CDR1 SGHNT, CDR2 YYREEE (reference sequence). This CDR3 has 14 amino acids. The CDR3 is CASSFGTLKSEQYF. CDR3 bases: TGTGCCAGCAGCTTCGGGACTCTCAAATCCGAGCAGTACTTC.

This chain links TRBV12-5 with TRBJ2-5; D gene uncertain. The germline V gene has CDR1 LGHNT and CDR2 FRNRAP. Trimming shortened V by 2 bases and J by 4 bases, and 11 bases separated the two germline ends. This CDR3 is 14 amino acids long. As DNA, the CDR3 is TGTGCTAGTGGTTTGCCTCCCGGTGGAGAGACCCAGTACTTC. Translation: CASGLPPGGETQYF.

V gene TRBV5-1 combines with J gene TRBJ2-1; 7 bases align to TRBD2. CDR1 and CDR2 (germline): SGHRS, YFSETQ. J gave up 3 bases and V 4 bases, and 4 bases lay outside the gene matches. The CDR3 spans 14 residues. Here the CDR3 reads CASSPLADYNEQFF. CDR3 coding DNA: TGCGCCAGCAGCCCTCTAGCGGACTACAATGAGCAGTTCTTC.

The chain is built from TRBV5-5 and TRBJ2-7; TRBD2 matches at 12 bases. V lost 4 bases, J lost 3 bases, and 5 bases stayed unmatched. Germline CDR1 is SGHKS and CDR2 is YYEKEE (reference sequence). The CDR3 contains 15 residues. The CDR3 protein is CASSQGLAGVYEQYF. CDR3 bases: TGTGCCAGCAGCCAGGGACTAGCGGGTGTCTACGAGCAGTACTTC.

This sequence joins TRBV10-3 and TRBJ2-1; TRBD2 matches at 7 bases. Germline V lookup: CDR1 ENHRY, CDR2 SYGVKD. The CDR3 loop spans 16 amino acids. The J segment lost 8 bases and the V segment lost 3 bases, leaving 13 bases of the junction unmatched. CDR3 in amino acids: CAISDERSMGGDEQFF. The CDR3 DNA sequence: TGTGCCATCAGTGACGAGCGGTCTATGGGGGGGGATGAGCAGTTCTTC.